This T cell receptor beta chain stems from a study of shared clonotypes between healthy human individuals. Sequencing was performed with immunoSEQ multiplex PCR; in TCRdb, only in-frame clones are kept and a portion is missing. The sample records over a million clones, under 99% being singletons. Trimming removed 0 bases at V and 6 bases at J, with 10 bases between. The CDR3 consists of 13 residues. The V gene's germline CDR1 is SGHRS and CDR2 YFSETQ. This clone came up once. Different DNA sequences within this sample yield the same CDR3. The sample comprised naive CD4+ T cells sorted from blood. Noted subset: CD45RA+ positively selected. The chain carries TRBV5-1 and TRBJ2-7; unclear D gene. The origin of this receptor is a man aged 25 to 45 in good health. The CDR3 spells CASSLAGRSEQYF. Written as DNA, the CDR3 is TGCGCCAGCAGCTTGGCCGGGCGCAGCGAGCAGTACTTC.